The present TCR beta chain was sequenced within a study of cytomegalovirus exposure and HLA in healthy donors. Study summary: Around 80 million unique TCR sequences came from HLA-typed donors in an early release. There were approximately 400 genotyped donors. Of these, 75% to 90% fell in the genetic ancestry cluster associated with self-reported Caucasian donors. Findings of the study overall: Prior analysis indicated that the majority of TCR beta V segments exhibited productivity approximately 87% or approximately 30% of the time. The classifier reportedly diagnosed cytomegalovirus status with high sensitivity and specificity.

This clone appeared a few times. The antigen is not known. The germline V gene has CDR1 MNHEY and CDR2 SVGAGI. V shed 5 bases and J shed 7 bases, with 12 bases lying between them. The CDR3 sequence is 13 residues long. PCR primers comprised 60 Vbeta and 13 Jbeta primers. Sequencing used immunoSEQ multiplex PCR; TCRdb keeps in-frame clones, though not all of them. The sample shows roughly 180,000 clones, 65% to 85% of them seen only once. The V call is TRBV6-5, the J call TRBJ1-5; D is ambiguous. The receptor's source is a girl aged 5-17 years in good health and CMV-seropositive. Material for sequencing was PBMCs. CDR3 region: CASSPGWQQPQHF. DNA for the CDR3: TGTGCCAGCAGTCCCGGGTGGCAGCAGCCCCAGCATTTT.